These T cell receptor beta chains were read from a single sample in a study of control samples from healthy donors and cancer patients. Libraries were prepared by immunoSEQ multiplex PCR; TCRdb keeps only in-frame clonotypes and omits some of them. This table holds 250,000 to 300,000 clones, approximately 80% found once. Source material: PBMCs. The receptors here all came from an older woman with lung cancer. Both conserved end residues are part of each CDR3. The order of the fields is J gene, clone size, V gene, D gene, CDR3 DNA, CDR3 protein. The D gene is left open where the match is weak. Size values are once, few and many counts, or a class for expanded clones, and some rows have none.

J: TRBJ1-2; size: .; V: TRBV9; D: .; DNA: TGTGCCAGCAGCCCTGGGGGGGAGACTAACTATGGCTACACCTTC; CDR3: CASSPGGETNYGYTF
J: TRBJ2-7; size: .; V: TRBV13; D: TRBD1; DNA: TGTGCCAGCAGCTTGTCGCCGGACGGGACAGACGAGCAGTACTTC; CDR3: CASSLSPDGTDEQYF
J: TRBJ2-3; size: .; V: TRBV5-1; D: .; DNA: TGCGCCAGCAGATGGGCGGGCCAGAGCACAGATACGCAGTATTTT; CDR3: CASRWAGQSTDTQYF
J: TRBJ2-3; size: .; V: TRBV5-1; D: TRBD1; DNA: TGCGCCAGCAGGCAGGGACAGCAAGCAGATACGCAGTATTTT; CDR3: CASRQGQQADTQYF
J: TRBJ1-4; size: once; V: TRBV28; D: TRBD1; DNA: TGTGCCAGCCGCAGGGGACAGACTAATGAAAAACTGTTTTTT; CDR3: CASRRGQTNEKLFF
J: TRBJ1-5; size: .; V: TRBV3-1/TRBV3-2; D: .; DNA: TGTGCCAGCAGCCAAGGGACGCTGGATCAGCCCCAGCATTTT; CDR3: CASSQGTLDQPQHF
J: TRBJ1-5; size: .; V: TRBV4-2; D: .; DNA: TGTGCCAGCAGCCAAGAAGCTTACGCCGATCAGCCCCAGCATTTT; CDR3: CASSQEAYADQPQHF
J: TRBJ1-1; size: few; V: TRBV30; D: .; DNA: TGTGCCTGGAGAGGCAGCGGAGCTTTCTTT; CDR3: CAWRGSGAFF
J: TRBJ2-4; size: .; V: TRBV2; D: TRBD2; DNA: TGTGCCAGCAGCGAACAGCGGGATCAGTACTTC; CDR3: CASSEQRDQYF
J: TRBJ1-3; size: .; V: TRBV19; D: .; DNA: TGTGCCAGTAGTGGCGTCGCGGTTTACTCCATATATTTT; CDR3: CASSGVAVYSIYF
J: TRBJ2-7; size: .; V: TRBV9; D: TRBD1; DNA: TGTGCCAGCAGCGTAGACGCACAGGGGCCCCTCTACGAGCAGTACTTC; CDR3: CASSVDAQGPLYEQYF
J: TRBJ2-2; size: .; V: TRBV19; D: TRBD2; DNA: TGTGCCAGTAGTATTCGGGGGGTAGGCACCGGGGAGCTGTTTTTT; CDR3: CASSIRGVGTGELFF
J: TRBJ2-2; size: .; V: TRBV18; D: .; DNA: TGTGCCAGCTCACGACGGACGAACACCGGGGAGCTGTTTTTT; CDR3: CASSRRTNTGELFF
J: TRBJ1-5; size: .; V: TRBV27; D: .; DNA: TGTGCCAGCAGTAGAAGCCCGACAGTTATTAATAGCAATCAGCCCCAGCATTTT; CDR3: CASSRSPTVINSNQPQHF
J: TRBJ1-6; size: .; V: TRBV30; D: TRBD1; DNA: TGTGCCTGGAGGAGAATTGACAGGGGGCCCTATAATTCACCCCTCCACTTT; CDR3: CAWRRIDRGPYNSPLHF
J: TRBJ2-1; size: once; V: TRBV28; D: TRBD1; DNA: TGTGCCACCAGGGGGCAGGGGGACAATGAGCAGTTCTTC; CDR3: CATRGQGDNEQFF
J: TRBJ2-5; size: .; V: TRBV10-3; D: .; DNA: TGTGCCATCAGTGGTCTGGGAAAAGAGACCCAGTACTTC; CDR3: CAISGLGKETQYF
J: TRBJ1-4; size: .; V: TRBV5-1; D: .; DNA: TGCGCCAGCAGCAAGGACGGTACCAATGAAAAACTGTTTTTT; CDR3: CASSKDGTNEKLFF
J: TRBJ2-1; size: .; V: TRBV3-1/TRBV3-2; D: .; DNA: TGTGCCAGCAGCCTCCAGACTAGTCTTTTAGAGCAGTTCTTC; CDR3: CASSLQTSLLEQFF
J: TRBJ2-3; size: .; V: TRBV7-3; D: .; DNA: TGTGCCAGCAGCAAAGGGGGAGTAGCCACAGATACGCAGTATTTT; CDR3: CASSKGGVATDTQYF
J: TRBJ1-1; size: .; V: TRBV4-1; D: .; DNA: TGCGCCAGCAGCCAGGGGACATGGCTCACTGAAGCTTTCTTT; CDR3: CASSQGTWLTEAFF
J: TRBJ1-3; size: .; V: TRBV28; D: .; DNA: TGTGCCAGCAGTTTACCTGGGGCGGTTGGGGGAAACACCATATATTTT; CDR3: CASSLPGAVGGNTIYF
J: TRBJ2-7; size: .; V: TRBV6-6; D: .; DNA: TGTGCCAGCAGTTACTCCGGGCCTCCGGCCGAGCAGTACTTC; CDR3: CASSYSGPPAEQYF
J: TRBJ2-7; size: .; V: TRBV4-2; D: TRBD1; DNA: TGTGCCAGCAGCCAATCGCAGTCGACAGGGGATGGGGAGCAGTACTTC; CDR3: CASSQSQSTGDGEQYF
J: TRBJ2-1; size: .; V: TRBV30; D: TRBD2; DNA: TGTGCCTGGAGTAGCCTAGCGGGGTCCTACAATGAGCAGTTCTTC; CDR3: CAWSSLAGSYNEQFF
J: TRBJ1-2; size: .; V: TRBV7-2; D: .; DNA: TGTGCCAGCAGCCTCATCAACTCAGCGTATTATGGCTACACCTTC; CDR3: CASSLINSAYYGYTF
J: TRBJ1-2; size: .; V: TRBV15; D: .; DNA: TGTGCCACCAGCAGAGATCGGAGGGACTATGGCTACACCTTC; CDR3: CATSRDRRDYGYTF
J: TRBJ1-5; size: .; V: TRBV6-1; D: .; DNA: TGTGCCAGCAGTGAATTCATAGGGAGCAATCAGCCCCAGCATTTT; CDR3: CASSEFIGSNQPQHF
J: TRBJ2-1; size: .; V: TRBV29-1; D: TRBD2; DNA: TGCAGCGTTGATTTAGCGGGGGGGCCGTTTGAGCAGTTCTTC; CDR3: CSVDLAGGPFEQFF
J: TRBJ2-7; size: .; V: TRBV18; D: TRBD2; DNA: TGTGCCAGCTCCCCCGGTGGGGGGGTATTCTCTCACGACGAGCAGTACTTC; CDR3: CASSPGGGVFSHDEQYF
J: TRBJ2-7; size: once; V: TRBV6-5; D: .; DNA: TGTGCCAGCAGTTACTCGGGTGCGAGCGGAGCCTACGAGCAGTACTTC; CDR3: CASSYSGASGAYEQYF
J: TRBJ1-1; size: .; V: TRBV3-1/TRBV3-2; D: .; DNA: TGTGCCAGCAGCTTTCTCGGACAGACTGAAGCTTTCTTT; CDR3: CASSFLGQTEAFF
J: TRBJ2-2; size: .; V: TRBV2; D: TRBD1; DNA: TGTGCCAGCAGCCGGGACAGGGGAGTCGACGGGGAGCTGTTTTTT; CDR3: CASSRDRGVDGELFF
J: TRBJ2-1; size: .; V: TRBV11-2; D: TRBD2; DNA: TGTGCCAGCAGCCCCGGGCTAGCGGGCGACAATGAGCAGTTCTTC; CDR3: CASSPGLAGDNEQFF
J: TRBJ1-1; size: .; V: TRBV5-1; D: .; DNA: TGCGCCAGCAGCCGCGCCGGGACGTTCGAAGCTTTCTTT; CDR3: CASSRAGTFEAFF
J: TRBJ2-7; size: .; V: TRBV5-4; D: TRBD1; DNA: TGTGCCAGCAGCGGCGGGACAGGTCTTTCCTACGAGCAGTACTTC; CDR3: CASSGGTGLSYEQYF
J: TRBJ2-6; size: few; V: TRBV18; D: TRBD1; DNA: TGTGCCAGCTCATCGCAACAGGGGAAGACAGCTGGGGCCAACGTCCTGACTTTC; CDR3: CASSSQQGKTAGANVLTF
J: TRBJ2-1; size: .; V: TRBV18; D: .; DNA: TGTGCCAGCTCACAGTACAATGAGCAGTTCTTC; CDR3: CASSQYNEQFF
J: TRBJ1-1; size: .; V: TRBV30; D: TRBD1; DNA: TGTGCCTGGAGTTTGGACAGGGATAACACTGAAGCTTTCTTT; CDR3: CAWSLDRDNTEAFF
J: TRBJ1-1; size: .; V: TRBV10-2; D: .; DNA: TGCGCCAGCAGTGAGCAGGGGAACACTGAAGCTTTCTTT; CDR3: CASSEQGNTEAFF
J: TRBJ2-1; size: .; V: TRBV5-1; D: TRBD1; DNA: TGCGCCAGCAGCTTGGGTGACAGGGGCCATGAGCAGTTCTTC; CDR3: CASSLGDRGHEQFF
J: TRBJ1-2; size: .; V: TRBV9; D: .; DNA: TGTGCCAGCAGTCCGGCAGCAAACTATGGCTACACCTTC; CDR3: CASSPAANYGYTF
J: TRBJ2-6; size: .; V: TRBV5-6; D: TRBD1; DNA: TGTGCCAGCAGCTTGGTGGGACAGGTATACTCTGGGGCCAACGTCCTGACTTTC; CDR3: CASSLVGQVYSGANVLTF
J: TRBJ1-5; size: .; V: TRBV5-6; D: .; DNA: TGTGCCAGCAGCTTTCGTGGTTACAATCAGCCCCAGCATTTT; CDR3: CASSFRGYNQPQHF
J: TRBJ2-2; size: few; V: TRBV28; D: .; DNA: TGTGCCAGCAGTTTATATCAAAGCACCGGGGAGCTGTTTTTT; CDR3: CASSLYQSTGELFF
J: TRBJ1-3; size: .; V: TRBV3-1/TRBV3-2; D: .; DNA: TGTGCCAGCAGCCAAGAAGGGCGTACCTCTGGAAACACCATATATTTT; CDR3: CASSQEGRTSGNTIYF
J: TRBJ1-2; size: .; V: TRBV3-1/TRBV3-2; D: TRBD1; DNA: TGTGCCAGCAGCCCAGGGACAGGGCCCTATGGCTACACCTTC; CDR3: CASSPGTGPYGYTF